This TCR beta chain was captured in a study of T cell responses to AZD1222 COVID-19 vaccine. Overall study: Second-dose recipients at about 4 or about 12 weeks were treated as one pooled group.

Generated by immunoSEQ multiplex PCR, the TCRdb table keeps only in-frame clones and is missing some. The repertoire holds 150,000 to 200,000 clones, with roughly 90% as singletons. Germline assignment: CDR1 SGHAT and CDR2 FQNNGV. Trimming cost V 5 bases and J 3 bases, with 14 bases left between them. CDR3 length equals 15 residues. The study, taken as a whole, reports: Baseline serology detected seropositivity in only six AZD1222 recipients. Repertoire sampling occurred only after the peak T cell response.

On this clone: Its antigen is unknown.

The TCR was taken from an adult in good health. The sequences come from peripheral blood, collected on day 0 of AZD1222 vaccination. The V call is TRBV11-2, the J call TRBJ2-1, with D tentatively TRBD1 or TRBD2 (6 bases each). The CDR3 DNA is TGTGCCAGCAGCAGGGGGGCAATCAACTACAATGAGCAGTTCTTC. This codes for CASSRGAINYNEQFF.